These 28 T cell receptor beta chains were all obtained from the same sample, sequenced in a study of shared clonotypes between healthy human individuals. Assay used: immunoSEQ multiplex PCR; TCRdb lists only in-frame clones, some missing. Here the sample spans about 470,000 clones, 70% to 80% being singletons. Sequencing used PBMCs. Receptors were obtained from a woman aged 40 to 50 in good health. Some clones in this sample may be carry-over from other donors' samples.

In its sample, this clone was seen many times. The genes are TRBV4-1 and TRBJ1-6; no clear D. Germline values: CDR1 MGHRA, CDR2 YSYEKL. This CDR3 comprises 18 residues. Trimming left V 4 bases short and J 0 bases short, with 16 bases between. CDR3 sequence reads: CASSLLDGGTSYNSPLHF. The CDR3 DNA reads as TGCGCCAGCAGCCTGTTGGACGGAGGAACCTCCTATAATTCACCCCTCCACTTT.

The rearrangement links TRBV6-1 to TRBJ1-4; weak D call: TRBD1 (5 bases). In germline, CDR1 is MNHNS, CDR2 SASEGT. This CDR3 contains 13 residues. V was pared by 5 bases and J by 6 bases, with 10 bases between. CDR3 DNA: TGTGCCAGCAGTCTGGGGACTTATGAAAAACTGTTTTTT. This gives the protein CASSLGTYEKLFF.

This clone was counted at least ten times. The chain joins TRBV2 to TRBJ2-1; D gene unclear. CDR1 and CDR2 (germline): SNHLY, FYNNEI. Trimming stripped 4 bases from V and 2 bases from J, with 6 bases between. There are 13 residues in the CDR3. The CDR3 loop reads CASSVATYNEQFF. In DNA, the CDR3 is TGTGCCAGCAGTGTGGCCACCTACAATGAGCAGTTCTTC. The full variable domain, in which reference TRBV2 and TRBJ2-1 provide the parts outside the CDR3, is EPEVTQTPSHQVTQMGQEVILRCVPISNHLYFYWYRQILGQKVEFLVSFYNNEISEKSEIFDDQFSVERPDGSNFTLKIRSTKLEDSAMYFCASSVATYNEQFFGPGTRLTVL.

This clone was counted once. The chain is built from TRBV14 and TRBJ2-7; the D gene is possibly TRBD1 (5 bases). The CDR3 contains 14 residues. The germline V gene encodes CDR1 SGHDN and CDR2 FVKESK. Trimming took 0 bases from V and 4 from J, leaving 10 bases between them. This CDR3 is CASSQDGRVYEQYF. CDR3 bases: TGTGCCAGCAGCCAAGACGGCAGGGTGTACGAGCAGTACTTC.

This chain uses TRBV9 with TRBJ2-2; 10 positions agree with TRBD2. CDR3 length: 16 amino acids. After removal of 0 bases from V and 6 bases from J, the junction contained 5 bases not matched to a gene. The germline CDR1 and CDR2 sequences are SGDLS and YYNGEE. CDR3 sequence (DNA): TGTGCCAGCAGCGTAGGAACTAGCGGGACTTCCGGGGAGCTGTTTTTT. It codes for CASSVGTSGTSGELFF.

The rearrangement links TRBV4-3 to TRBJ1-6; D uncertain. The germline gives CDR1 LGHNA, CDR2 YSLEER. V shed 0 bases and J shed 3 bases, with 3 bases lying between them. This CDR3 region has 14 residues. The CDR3: CASSQDGYNSPLHF. The CDR3 coding sequence is TGCGCCAGCAGCCAAGACGGCTATAATTCACCCCTCCACTTT.

The count of this clone is one. This chain uses TRBV2 with TRBJ2-1; 7 bases match TRBD2. The CDR3 runs 14 residues. Germline assignment: CDR1 SNHLY and CDR2 FYNNEI. Unmatched junction bases numbered 13, after V lost 10 bases and J lost 7 bases. The CDR3 loop reads CATYPGTKVNEQFF. CDR3 DNA: TGTGCCACGTATCCCGGGACTAAGGTGAATGAGCAGTTCTTC.

The rearrangement links TRBV27 to TRBJ2-1; 13 bases are a match to TRBD2. CDR1 is MNHEY, CDR2 SMNVEV, per germline (reference sequence). V was clipped by 0 bases and J by 8 bases; unmatched bases: 7. The CDR3 length is 17 residues. The CDR3 loop reads CASSLSGLAGELDEQFF. The CDR3 region has the DNA TGTGCCAGCAGTTTATCTGGACTAGCGGGAGAGTTAGATGAGCAGTTCTTC.

The gene calls are TRBV14 and TRBJ2-7; 8 nucleotides line up with TRBD1. The V gene end was trimmed by 0 bases and the J gene end by 1 base; junction bases not matched to a gene: 2. Looked up from germline, CDR1 is SGHDN and CDR2 is FVKESK. This CDR3 contains 15 residues. The CDR3 bases are TGTGCCAGCAGCCAAGACAGGGGGCATTCCTACGAGCAGTACTTC. This codes for CASSQDRGHSYEQYF. The full variable domain, completed using reference TRBV14 and TRBJ2-7, is EAGVTQFPSHSVIEKGQTVTLRCDPISGHDNLYWYRRVMGKEIKFLLHFVKESKQDESGMPNNRFLAERTGGTYSTLKVQPAELEDSGVYFCASSQDRGHSYEQYFGPGTRLTVT.

CDR3 protein: CAWNPGLDYEQYF. For the CDR3, the DNA is TGTGCCTGGAATCCCGGTCTCGACTACGAGCAGTACTTC. The J gene is TRBJ2-7, the V gene TRBV30; D gene unclear. The V gene lost 4 bases and the J gene lost 3 bases, with 13 bases spanning the gap. The CDR3 is 13 amino acids. Germline V gene sequence: CDR1 GTSNPN, CDR2 SVGIG (reference sequence). Full variable domain (outside the CDR3, taken from reference TRBV30 and TRBJ2-7): SQTIHQWPATLVQPVGSPLSLECTVEGTSNPNLYWYRQAAGRGLQLLFYSVGIGQISSEVPQNLSASRPQDRQFILSSKKLLLSDSGFYLCAWNPGLDYEQYFGPGTRLTVT.

V usage is TRBV7-3 and J usage is TRBJ2-5; TRBD2 matches 10 bases. Germline assignment: CDR1 SGHTA and CDR2 FQGTGA. V gave up 5 bases and J gave up 5 bases; unmatched junction bases: 11. The CDR3 is 16 residues long. The CDR3 region has the DNA TGTGCCAGCAGCCCCGGCCGAGCGGGAGGGGGGGAGACCCAGTACTTC. Amino acid sequence: CASSPGRAGGGETQYF.

DNA of the CDR3: TGTGCCAGCAGTTCGACTAGCGGAAACACCGGGGAGCTGTTTTTT. Translation: CASSSTSGNTGELFF. The chain combines TRBV28 with TRBJ2-2; 9 bases are a match to TRBD2. The trim removed 4 bases at V and 2 bases at J, leaving 2 bases unmatched. There are 15 residues in the CDR3. Germline assignment: CDR1 MDHEN and CDR2 SYDVKM. The variable domain in full, completed from reference TRBV28 and TRBJ2-2, reads DVKVTQSSRYLVKRTGEKVFLECVQDMDHENMFWYRQDPGLGLRLIYFSYDVKMKEKGDIPEGYSVSREKKERFSLILESASTNQTSMYLCASSSTSGNTGELFFGEGSRLTVL.

This sequence joins TRBV6-6 and TRBJ2-2, with D uncertain. CDR1 is MNHNY and CDR2 is SVGAGI in the germline V gene (reference sequence). CDR3 size: 16 residues. The V gene lost 2 bases and the J gene lost 0 bases, with 10 bases spanning the gap. CDR3 protein: CASSYGGNPNTGELFF. CDR3 bases: TGTGCCAGCAGTTACGGCGGAAATCCGAACACCGGGGAGCTGTTTTTT.

V gene TRBV5-1 combines with J gene TRBJ2-1; 8 nucleotides agree with TRBD1. The V segment lost 3 bases and the J segment 2 bases; nucleotides outside the gene matches: 4. CDR1 is SGHRS, CDR2 YFSETQ, per germline. The CDR3 length is 15 residues. CDR3 sequence (DNA): TGCGCCAGCAGCTCTAGACAGGGGACCTACAATGAGCAGTTCTTC. This gives the protein CASSSRQGTYNEQFF.

This rearrangement joins TRBV6-5 to TRBJ2-3; either TRBD1 or TRBD2 may fit D (5 bases each). Trimming removed 2 bases from V and 4 bases from J, with 13 bases in between. Germline loops: CDR1 MNHEY, CDR2 SVGAGI. The CDR3 is 15 amino acids. The CDR3 region has the DNA TGTGCCAGCAGTTACGCCGCAGGGAGCCCAGATACGCAGTATTTT. It codes for CASSYAAGSPDTQYF.

The gene calls are TRBV11-1 and TRBJ2-5; 9 bases agree with TRBD1. The CDR3 runs 14 residues. The germline V gene encodes CDR1 SGHAT and CDR2 FQDESV (reference sequence). V gave up 5 bases and J gave up 4 bases; unmatched junction bases: 5. The CDR3 region is CASSPDRGGETQYF. In DNA, the CDR3 is TGTGCCAGCAGCCCGGACAGGGGAGGAGAGACCCAGTACTTC.

V usage is TRBV10-2 and J usage is TRBJ2-5; the match to TRBD2 covers 8 bases. The CDR3 extends over 17 amino acids. Trimming took 3 bases from V and 5 from J; bases not matched to a gene: 14. Germline assignment: CDR1 WSHSY and CDR2 SAAADI. For the CDR3, the DNA is TGCGCCAGCAGTGACCCGACTGCGCGGGGGGCGCGGGAGACCCAGTACTTC. It specifies CASSDPTARGARETQYF.

This clone was found many times. This sequence joins TRBV21-1 and TRBJ2-5; the D call TRBD2 from the table was never checked on the DNA. TRBV21-1 is a known pseudogene. This CDR3 spans 12 amino acids. This CDR3 reads CASKAAQETQYF. In DNA, the CDR3 is TGTGCCAGCAAAGCGGCCCAAGAGACCCAGTACTTC.

The gene calls are TRBV19 and TRBJ1-5; 8 bases are shared with TRBD1. V dropped 6 bases and J dropped 1; count of bases not matched to a gene: 8. Germline V gives CDR1 LNHDA, CDR2 SQIVND (reference sequence). There are 16 residues in the CDR3. CDR3 amino acids: CASSQDREGSNQPQHF. As DNA, the CDR3 is TGTGCCAGTAGCCAGGACAGGGAAGGGAGCAATCAGCCCCAGCATTTT.

This rearrangement joins TRBV11-3 to TRBJ2-1; the D gene could be TRBD1 or TRBD2 (5 bases each). Germline-derived CDR1 and CDR2 are SGHNT and YENEEA. This CDR3 contains 17 residues. The V end was cut by 1 base, the J end by 0 bases, with 13 bases between. The CDR3, as DNA: TGTGCCAGCAGCTTAGGGGGTGGGACCCGCTCCTACAATGAGCAGTTCTTC. Its translation is CASSLGGGTRSYNEQFF.

This chain joins TRBV28 and TRBJ1-2; perhaps TRBD1 as D (5 bases). Between the trimmed V and J ends, which lost 11 bases and 0 bases, there was a span of 13 bases. Per the germline V gene, CDR1 is MDHEN and CDR2 is SYDVKM. The CDR3 sequence is 13 residues long. CDR3 sequence: CAGWGGANYGYTF. As DNA, the CDR3 is TGTGCCGGCTGGGGGGGAGCTAACTATGGCTACACCTTC.

The chain carries TRBV19 and TRBJ2-5; tentatively, D is TRBD2 (6 bases). Germline V CDR1 and CDR2: LNHDA, SQIVND (reference sequence). This CDR3 is built from 16 residues. The V end lost 4 bases, the J end lost 5 bases, and 20 bases lay between the germline ends. This chain's CDR3 is CASSTPGPGGTETQYF. Here the CDR3 DNA reads TGTGCCAGTAGTACCCCGGGTCCTGGAGGGACGGAGACCCAGTACTTC.

Only one count was recorded for this clone. Only one base separates this from a far larger clonotype, so it likely reflects a read error. The V call is TRBV13, the J call TRBJ1-5; D gene unclear. This CDR3 has 13 amino acids. CDR1 and CDR2 (germline): PRHDT, FYEKMQ (reference sequence). The CDR3 region has the DNA TGTGCCGGCAGTGACATTAGCAATCAGCCCCAGCATTTT. Translation gives CAGSDISNQPQHF. Combining the CDR3 with reference TRBV13 and TRBJ1-5 gives the whole variable domain AAGVIQSPRHLIKEKRETATLKCYPIPRHDTVYWYQQGPGQDPQFLISFYEKMQSDKGSIPDRFSAQQFSDYHSELNMSSLELGDSALYFCAGSDISNQPQHFGDGTRLSIL.

The genes are TRBV5-1 and TRBJ1-5; D gene ambiguous. Trimming took off 4 bases at V and 0 bases at J, with 14 bases between the two ends. The CDR3 contains 16 residues. CDR1 SGHRS and CDR2 YFSETQ come from the germline V gene. As DNA, the CDR3 is TGCGCCAGCAGCGTTTCGCCGGGGTATAGCAATCAGCCCCAGCATTTT. Translation: CASSVSPGYSNQPQHF.

V usage is TRBV15 and J usage is TRBJ2-2; D remains ambiguous. Germline values: CDR1 LNHNV, CDR2 YYDKDF (reference sequence). The V gene lost 5 bases and the J gene lost 2 bases, with 3 bases spanning the gap. This CDR3 comprises 12 residues. The CDR3 protein is CATSPNTGELFF. The DNA of the CDR3 is TGTGCCACCAGCCCAAACACCGGGGAGCTGTTTTTT.

V usage is TRBV19 and J usage is TRBJ2-2, with 10 positions matching TRBD2. Germline V lookup: CDR1 LNHDA, CDR2 SQIVND (reference sequence). The junction had 2 bases not matched to a gene; V was cut back by 3 bases and J by 4 bases. This CDR3 has 15 residues. CDR3 protein: CASSILAGVTGELFF. In DNA, the CDR3 is TGTGCCAGTAGTATTCTAGCGGGAGTCACCGGGGAGCTGTTTTTT.

The chain uses TRBV28 and TRBJ1-6; no firm D call. The CDR3 runs 13 residues. Germline CDR1 reads MDHEN; CDR2 reads SYDVKM. Trimming removed 7 bases from V and 17 bases from J, with 21 bases in between. CDR3 loop: CASTSGGDMRFHF. In DNA, the CDR3 is TGTGCCAGCACCTCGGGTGGCGACATGCGCTTCCACTTT.

V usage is TRBV29-1 and J usage is TRBJ2-1; D tentatively reads TRBD1 or TRBD2 (5 bases each). Germline CDR1 reads SQVTM; CDR2 reads ANQGSEA. Trimming pared 3 bases from V and 4 bases from J, leaving 13 bases between. The CDR3 contains 14 residues. This CDR3 reads CSVDEGSGYNEQFF. In nucleotides, the CDR3 is TGCAGCGTTGACGAGGGGTCTGGGTACAATGAGCAGTTCTTC.